This T cell receptor (beta chain) emerged from a study of T cell responses to AZD1222 COVID-19 vaccine. Broader study findings: Researchers took repertoire samples only after the peak T cell response had come. Spike regions recognized by vaccine-associated CD4 TCRs spanned the protein, led by 160-218 and 743-854.

Notes on this clone: Antigen unknown.

Here immunoSEQ multiplex PCR was the method, and the copy in TCRdb shows in-frame clones only, minus some. The table records 85,000 to 110,000 clones, roughly nine tenths of them present only once. V was cut by 3 bases and J by 8 bases, with 7 bases left in between. This CDR3 region has 12 residues. CDR1 is MDHEN and CDR2 is SYDVKM in the germline V gene. The specimen was peripheral blood, collected on day 0 of AZD1222 vaccination. This sequence joins TRBV28 and TRBJ2-2; D call uncertain. This receptor was taken from an adult in good health. CDR3 residues: CASSFRLGELFF. CDR3 nucleotide sequence: TGTGCCAGCAGTTTCAGGTTGGGGGAGCTGTTTTTT.